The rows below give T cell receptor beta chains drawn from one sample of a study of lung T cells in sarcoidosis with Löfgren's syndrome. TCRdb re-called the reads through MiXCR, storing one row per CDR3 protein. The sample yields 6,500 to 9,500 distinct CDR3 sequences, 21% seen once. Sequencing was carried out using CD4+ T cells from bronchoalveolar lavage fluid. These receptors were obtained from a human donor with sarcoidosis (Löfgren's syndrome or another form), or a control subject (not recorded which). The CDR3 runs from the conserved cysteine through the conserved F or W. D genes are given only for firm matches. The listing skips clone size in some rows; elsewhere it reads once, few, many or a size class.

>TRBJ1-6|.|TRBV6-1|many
TGTGCCAGCAGTGCTGGGGATTCACCCCTCCACTTT
CASSAGDSPLHF
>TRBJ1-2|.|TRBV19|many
TGTGCCAGTAGTGATCGGACGGGTGGCTACACCTTC
CASSDRTGGYTF
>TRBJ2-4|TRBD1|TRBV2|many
TGTGCCAGCAGTGGGGCAGGGGGTAAAAACATTCAGTACTTC
CASSGAGGKNIQYF
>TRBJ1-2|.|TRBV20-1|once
TGCAGTGCTAGAGAGGTTGGAGGGGTAGGCTACACCTTC
CSAREVGGVGYTF
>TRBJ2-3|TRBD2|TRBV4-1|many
TGCGCCAGCAGCCCTTCGTGGGCGGGGGGGCCCGAAGATACGCAGTATTTT
CASSPSWAGGPEDTQYF
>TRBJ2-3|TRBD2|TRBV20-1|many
TGCAGTGCTAGAGATAGGGCTAGCGGACGCACAGATACGCAGTATTTT
CSARDRASGRTDTQYF
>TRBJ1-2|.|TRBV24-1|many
TGTGCCACCAGTGCCTCCCGGGCAGCTTATGGCTACACCTTC
CATSASRAAYGYTF
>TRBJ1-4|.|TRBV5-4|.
TGTGCCAGCAGCTTTATAGGGACGGGTAATGAAAAACTGTTTTTT
CASSFIGTGNEKLFF
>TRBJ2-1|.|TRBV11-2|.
TGTGCCAGCGGCTTAGAAGCGGGCAATGAGCAGTTCTTC
CASGLEAGNEQFF
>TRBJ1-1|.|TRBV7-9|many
TGTGCCAGCAGCTTAGATTTATCAGCGAACACTGAAGCTTTCTTT
CASSLDLSANTEAFF
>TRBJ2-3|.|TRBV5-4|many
TGTGCCAGCAGCTCGAGCACAGATACGCAGTATTTT
CASSSSTDTQYF
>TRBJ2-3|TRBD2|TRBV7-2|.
TGTGCCAGCAGCTTTTACCCCGGGACTAGCGGGGCAGATACGCAGTATTTT
CASSFYPGTSGADTQYF
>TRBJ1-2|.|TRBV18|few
TGTGCCAGCTCACCAGTCGCCAGGGATGGCTACACCTTC
CASSPVARDGYTF